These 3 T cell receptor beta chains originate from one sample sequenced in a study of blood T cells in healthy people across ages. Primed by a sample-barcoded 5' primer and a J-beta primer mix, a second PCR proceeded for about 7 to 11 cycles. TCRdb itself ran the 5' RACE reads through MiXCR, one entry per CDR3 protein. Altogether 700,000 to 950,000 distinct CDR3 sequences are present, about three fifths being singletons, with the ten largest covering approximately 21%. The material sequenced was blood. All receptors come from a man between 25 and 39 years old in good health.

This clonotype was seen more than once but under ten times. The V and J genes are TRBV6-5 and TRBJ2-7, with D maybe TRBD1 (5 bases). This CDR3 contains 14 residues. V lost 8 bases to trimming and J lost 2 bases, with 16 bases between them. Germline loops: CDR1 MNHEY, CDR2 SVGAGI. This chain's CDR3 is CASGPTIRAYEQYF. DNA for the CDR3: TGTGCCAGCGGACCGACAATCAGGGCCTACGAGCAGTACTTC.

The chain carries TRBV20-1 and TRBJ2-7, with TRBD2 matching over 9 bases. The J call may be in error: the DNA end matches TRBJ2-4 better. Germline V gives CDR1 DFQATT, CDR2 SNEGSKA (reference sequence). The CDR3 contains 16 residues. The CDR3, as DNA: TGCAGTGCTAGCCGACCGGGCGCGGGAGGGAGAAACATTCAGTACTTC. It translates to CSASRPGAGGRNIQYF.

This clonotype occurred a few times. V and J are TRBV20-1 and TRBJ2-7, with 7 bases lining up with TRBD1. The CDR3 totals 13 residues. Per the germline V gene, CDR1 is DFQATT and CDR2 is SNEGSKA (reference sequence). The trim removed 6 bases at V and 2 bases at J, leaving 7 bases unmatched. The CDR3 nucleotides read TGCAGTGCCCGGACAGGCGCGACCTACGAGCAGTACTTC. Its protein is CSARTGATYEQYF.